The 22 T cell receptor beta chains below come from one sample, sequenced in a study of cytomegalovirus exposure and HLA in healthy donors. 13 Jbeta primers and 60 Vbeta primers were used for the PCR. This table comes from immunoSEQ multiplex PCR, and its TCRdb copy is limited to in-frame clones, with some not included. This repertoire includes some 40,000 clones. The sample comprised PBMCs. These receptor sequences come from a male donor in good health and CMV-seronegative.

This sequence joins TRBV5-1 and TRBJ1-5, with D hard to call. CDR1 is SGHRS and CDR2 is YFSETQ in the germline V gene. CDR3 size: 16 residues. Between the trimmed V and J ends, which lost 4 bases and 1 base, there was a span of 15 bases. The CDR3 sequence is CASSEGPVLSNQPQHF. In DNA, the CDR3 is TGCGCCAGCAGCGAGGGTCCAGTTTTAAGCAATCAGCCCCAGCATTTT.

The chain couples TRBV27 to TRBJ2-7, with TRBD1 as a possible D gene (5 bases). CDR1 and CDR2 (germline): MNHEY, SMNVEV (reference sequence). V gave up 7 bases and J gave up 3 bases, with 7 bases separating them. This CDR3 has 11 amino acids. The chain's CDR3 is CASKDNYEQYF. Here the CDR3 DNA reads TGTGCCAGCAAGGACAACTACGAGCAGTACTTC.

The chain is built from TRBV6-4 and TRBJ2-1, with 9 bases lining up with TRBD1. Trimming at V came to 8 bases and at J to 7 bases, leaving 6 bases not matched to a gene. Germline assignment: CDR1 MRHNA and CDR2 SNTAGT. The CDR3 is made up of 13 amino acids. The DNA of the CDR3 is TGTGCCAGCGGGACAGGGAGAGAGAATGAGCAGTTCTTC. It codes for CASGTGRENEQFF.

The gene calls are TRBV15 and TRBJ2-7; 8 bases map to TRBD2. In germline, CDR1 is LNHNV, CDR2 YYDKDF (reference sequence). The V gene end was trimmed by 1 base and the J gene end by 3 bases; junction bases not matched to a gene: 5. The CDR3 extends over 15 amino acids. The CDR3 nucleotides read TGTGCCACCAGCAGAGCGACGGGGGGGTTCTACGAGCAGTACTTC. As protein: CATSRATGGFYEQYF. Complete variable domain (other parts from reference TRBV15 and TRBJ2-7): DAMVIQNPRYQVTQFGKPVTLSCSQTLNHNVMYWYQQKSSQAPKLLFHYYDKDFNNEADTPDNFQSRRPNTSFCFLDIRSPGLGDTAMYLCATSRATGGFYEQYFGPGTRLTVT.

The V and J genes are TRBV5-6 and TRBJ2-3; tentative D call: TRBD2 (5 bases). V gave up 4 bases and J gave up 7 bases, with 13 bases separating them. The CDR3 loop spans 13 amino acids. The germline gives CDR1 SGHDT, CDR2 YYEEEE. CDR3 residues: CASSPSAGNTQYF. DNA for the CDR3: TGTGCCAGCAGCCCCTCCGCCGGGAATACGCAGTATTTT.

Written as DNA, the CDR3 is TGTGCCAGCAGACCCAGCGAGGAAGCTTTCTTT. This codes for CASRPSEEAFF. The chain employs TRBV7-9 and TRBJ1-1; D gene uncertain. The germline gives CDR1 SEHNR, CDR2 FQNEAQ (reference sequence). The V gene lost 6 bases and the J gene lost 8 bases, with 10 bases spanning the gap. The CDR3 spans 11 residues.

This chain links TRBV5-1 with TRBJ1-1; 7 bases agree with TRBD1. V was clipped by 5 bases and J by 5 bases; unmatched bases: 12. This CDR3 is built from 15 residues. The germline gives CDR1 SGHRS, CDR2 YFSETQ. The CDR3 coding sequence is TGCGCCAGCAGATGGATGGCAGGGGGAGAGACTGAAGCTTTCTTT. It encodes CASRWMAGGETEAFF.

Regarding this clone: This likely comes from a read error, as the CDR3 has no conserved phenylalanine or tryptophan at its end. Because the CDR3's place on the DNA is in doubt, the DNA is left out and the CDR3 is given as listed by TCRdb. V and J are TRBV2 and TRBJ2-6; TRBD1 is the table's D call and was not checked against the DNA. The CDR3 is 8 residues long, ends included. Germline values: CDR1 SNHLY, CDR2 FYNNEI. The CDR3: CASRGDRA.

This chain uses TRBV28 with TRBJ1-1; D gene unclear. Trimming cost V 2 bases and J 7 bases, with 5 bases left between them. The V gene's germline CDR1 is MDHEN and CDR2 SYDVKM. This CDR3 region has 11 residues. As DNA, the CDR3 is TGTGCCAGCAGTTTAACGGTTGAAGCTTTCTTT. Protein sequence: CASSLTVEAFF.

This rearrangement joins TRBV6-1 to TRBJ1-2; possible D gene TRBD1, 6 bases. CDR1 and CDR2 from the germline V gene are MNHNS and SASEGT. The CDR3 extends over 14 amino acids. Trimming removed 6 bases at V and 5 bases at J, with 16 bases between. In nucleotides, the CDR3 is TGTGCCAGCAGCCCGGGACATGGAACATATGGCTACACCTTC. Protein sequence: CASSPGHGTYGYTF.

This chain links TRBV7-2 with TRBJ2-1; the match to TRBD1 covers 8 bases. The J segment lost 2 bases and the V segment lost 6 bases, leaving 0 bases of the junction unmatched. The CDR3 runs to 13 residues. CDR1 and CDR2 (germline): SGHTA, FQGNSA. CDR3 nucleotide sequence: TGTGCCAGCAGGGACAGGGCCTACAATGAGCAGTTCTTC. Its protein is CASRDRAYNEQFF.

The chain is built from TRBV4-1 and TRBJ1-6; perhaps TRBD1 as D (5 bases). V lost 2 bases and J lost 8, with 16 bases in between. Germline CDR1 is MGHRA and CDR2 is YSYEKL. This CDR3 comprises 16 residues. The chain's CDR3 is CASSQPYGGIHSPLHF. The CDR3 region has the DNA TGCGCCAGCAGCCAACCCTATGGGGGGATCCATTCACCCCTCCACTTT.

This rearrangement joins TRBV6-5 to TRBJ2-7; 9 bases fit TRBD2. Germline V gives CDR1 MNHEY, CDR2 SVGAGI. The V gene end was trimmed by 4 bases and the J gene end by 2 bases; junction bases not matched to a gene: 9. This CDR3 is 16 amino acids long. CDR3: CASSLRSGGSAYEQYF. The CDR3 coding sequence is TGTGCCAGCAGTTTAAGGAGCGGGGGGTCCGCCTACGAGCAGTACTTC.

The chain carries TRBV23-1 and TRBJ2-7, with 11 positions matching TRBD1. TRBV23-1 is known as an ORF, though its function is uncertain. With 6 bases clipped from V and 6 bases from J, the junction kept 13 bases outside the gene matches. The CDR3 runs 16 residues. CDR3 residues: CASSSPVGQGAREQYF. In DNA form, the CDR3 reads TGCGCCAGCAGCTCCCCCGTAGGACAGGGGGCGCGCGAGCAGTACTTC.

This chain links TRBV27 with TRBJ1-1; D remains unclear. The V gene's germline CDR1 is MNHEY and CDR2 SMNVEV (reference sequence). CDR3 length: 13 residues. Deletions cut 4 bases from V and 1 base from J, with 7 bases between. CDR3 protein: CASSWEPNTEAFF. The CDR3 coding sequence is TGTGCCAGCAGTTGGGAGCCGAACACTGAAGCTTTCTTT.

This sequence joins TRBV6-5 and TRBJ2-7, with 9 bases aligning to TRBD1. This CDR3 is built from 15 residues. The V and J ends lost 0 bases and 5 bases, in that order; junction bases with no gene match: 5. Germline V gene sequence: CDR1 MNHEY, CDR2 SVGAGI. Here the CDR3 reads CASSYSGQGWDEQYF. CDR3 bases: TGTGCCAGCAGTTACTCGGGACAGGGCTGGGACGAGCAGTACTTC.

This chain joins TRBV4-1 and TRBJ2-3; 8 nucleotides match TRBD2. Germline V gene sequence: CDR1 MGHRA, CDR2 YSYEKL. Losses at the gene ends were 7 bases for V and 6 bases for J; bases not matched to a gene: 12. There are 15 residues in the CDR3. CDR3 nucleotide sequence: TGCGCCAGCAACGTCGGGGGGGGGCCCGGGGATACGCAGTATTTT. Translated: CASNVGGGPGDTQYF.

The rearrangement uses TRBV6-1 and TRBJ2-5, with unresolved D. The DNA end lines up better with TRBJ2-7; the J call may be wrong. The CDR3 is made up of 12 amino acids. From germline, CDR1 is MNHNS and CDR2 SASEGT. The CDR3 DNA reads TGTGCCAGCAGTGAAGGTTCCTACGAGCAGTACTTC. Translating gives CASSEGSYEQYF.

The V gene is TRBV29-1, the J gene TRBJ1-1; D remains ambiguous. The CDR3 covers 13 residues. Trimming cost V 7 bases and J 1 base, with 13 bases left between them. Germline values: CDR1 SQVTM, CDR2 ANQGSEA. Here the CDR3 reads CSARQQKNTEAFF. The CDR3, as DNA: TGCAGCGCTCGGCAACAGAAGAACACTGAAGCTTTCTTT.

The genes are TRBV4-1 and TRBJ2-1; TRBD2 aligns across 7 bases. The CDR3 loop spans 16 amino acids. Germline-derived CDR1 and CDR2 are MGHRA and YSYEKL. V was pared by 3 bases and J by 2 bases, with 7 bases of the junction left unmatched. The CDR3, as DNA: TGCGCCAGCAGCCAGAGAGCGGGGTTTACCTACAATGAGCAGTTCTTC. This gives the protein CASSQRAGFTYNEQFF.

The genes are TRBV14 and TRBJ2-2; weak D call: TRBD1 (6 bases). Germline CDR1 is SGHDN and CDR2 is FVKESK. V was pared by 3 bases and J by 0 bases, with 11 bases between. This CDR3 region has 16 residues. Here the CDR3 DNA reads TGTGCCAGCAGCCATAGCAGGGGCGCGAACACCGGGGAGCTGTTTTTT. Protein: CASSHSRGANTGELFF.

This chain connects TRBV5-1 to TRBJ1-1; D is unclear. Looked up from germline, CDR1 is SGHRS and CDR2 is YFSETQ. This CDR3 region has 13 residues. With 0 bases removed from V and 5 bases from J, the gap between germline ends came to 8 bases. CDR3 DNA: TGCGCCAGCAGCTTGGGGCAGTCAACTGAAGCTTTCTTT. Translating gives CASSLGQSTEAFF.